This paragraph reports one T cell receptor beta chain. Its target is not known. This specimen comes from a study of cytomegalovirus exposure and HLA in healthy donors. Points from the study as a whole: The authors listed 164 TCR beta chains as cytomegalovirus-associated. Both high specificity and high sensitivity reportedly marked the classifier's diagnosis of cytomegalovirus status. 87-base-pair reads could not separate some V segments, including TRBV6-2 and TRBV6-3.

The CDR3 covers 15 residues. V was shortened by 5 bases and J by 0 bases, with 10 bases between the two germline ends. Per the germline V gene, CDR1 is MDHEN and CDR2 is SYDVKM. Primers: 60 Vbeta forward and 13 Jbeta reverse. Sequencing was performed with immunoSEQ multiplex PCR; in TCRdb, only in-frame clones are kept and a portion is missing. The repertoire holds 200,000 to 300,000 clones, approximately 84% seen once, with about 2% in the top ten. This receptor was obtained from a woman aged 40 to 49 in good health and CMV-seropositive. The chain recombines TRBV28 with TRBJ1-4; no reliable D call. Sequencing was done on a sample of PBMCs. CDR3 sequence reads: CASSPPLSTNEKLFF. Here the CDR3 DNA reads TGTGCCAGCAGTCCTCCCCTATCAACTAATGAAAAACTGTTTTTT.